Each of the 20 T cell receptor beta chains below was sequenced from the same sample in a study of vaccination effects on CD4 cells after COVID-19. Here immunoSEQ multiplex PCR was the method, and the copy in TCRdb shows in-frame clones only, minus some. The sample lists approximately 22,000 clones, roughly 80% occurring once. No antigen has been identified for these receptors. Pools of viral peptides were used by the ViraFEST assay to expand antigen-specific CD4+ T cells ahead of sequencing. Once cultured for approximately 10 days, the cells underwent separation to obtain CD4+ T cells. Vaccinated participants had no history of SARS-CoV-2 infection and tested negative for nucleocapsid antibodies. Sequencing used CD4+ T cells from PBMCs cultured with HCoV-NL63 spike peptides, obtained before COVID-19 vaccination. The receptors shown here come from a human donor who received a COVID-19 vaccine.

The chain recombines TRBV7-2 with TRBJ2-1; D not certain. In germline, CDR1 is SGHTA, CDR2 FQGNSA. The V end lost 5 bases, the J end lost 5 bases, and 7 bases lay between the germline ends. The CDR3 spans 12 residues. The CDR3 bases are TGTGCCAGCAGCCGACGTCACAATGAGCAGTTCTTC. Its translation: CASSRRHNEQFF.

In nucleotides, the CDR3 is TGTGCCAGCAGCTTTCGGGGGGCAGGGACCCAGTACTTC. Its translation: CASSFRGAGTQYF. The rearrangement uses TRBV7-2 and TRBJ2-5; possible D gene TRBD2, 7 bases. V was cut by 3 bases and J by 7 bases, with 12 bases left in between. The CDR3 consists of 13 residues. Germline loops: CDR1 SGHTA, CDR2 FQGNSA.

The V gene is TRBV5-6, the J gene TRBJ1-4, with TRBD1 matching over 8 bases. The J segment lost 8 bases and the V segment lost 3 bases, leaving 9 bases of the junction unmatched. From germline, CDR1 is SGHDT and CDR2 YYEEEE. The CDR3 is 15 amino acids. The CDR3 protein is CASSSRTGLGEKLFF. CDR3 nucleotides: TGTGCCAGCAGCTCCCGGACAGGGCTCGGAGAAAAACTGTTTTTT.

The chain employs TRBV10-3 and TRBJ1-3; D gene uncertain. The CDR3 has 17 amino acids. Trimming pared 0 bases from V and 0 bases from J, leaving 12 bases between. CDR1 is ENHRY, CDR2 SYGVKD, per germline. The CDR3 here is CAISESDLRSSGNTIYF. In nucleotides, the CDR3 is TGTGCCATCAGTGAGTCAGACTTGAGGTCCTCTGGAAACACCATATATTTT.

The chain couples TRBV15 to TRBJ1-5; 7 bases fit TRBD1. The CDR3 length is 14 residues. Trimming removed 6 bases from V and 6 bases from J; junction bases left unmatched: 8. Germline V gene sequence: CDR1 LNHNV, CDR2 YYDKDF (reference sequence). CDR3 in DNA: TGTGCCACCAGAGGGTCAGGGGGTATTCAGCCCCAGCATTTT. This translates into CATRGSGGIQPQHF.

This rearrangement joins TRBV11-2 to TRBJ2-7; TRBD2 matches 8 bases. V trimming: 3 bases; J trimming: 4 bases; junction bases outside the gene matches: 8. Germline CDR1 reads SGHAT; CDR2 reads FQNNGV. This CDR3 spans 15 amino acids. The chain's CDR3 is CASSFGSGVGYEQYF. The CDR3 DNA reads TGTGCCAGCAGCTTTGGTAGCGGGGTTGGGTACGAGCAGTACTTC.

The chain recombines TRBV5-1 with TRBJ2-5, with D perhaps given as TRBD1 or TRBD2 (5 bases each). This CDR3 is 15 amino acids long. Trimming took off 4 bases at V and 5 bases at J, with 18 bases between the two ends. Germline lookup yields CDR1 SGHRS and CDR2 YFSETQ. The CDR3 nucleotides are TGCGCCAGCAGCGTCGGACTGGGACGATTCGAGACCCAGTACTTC. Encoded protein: CASSVGLGRFETQYF.

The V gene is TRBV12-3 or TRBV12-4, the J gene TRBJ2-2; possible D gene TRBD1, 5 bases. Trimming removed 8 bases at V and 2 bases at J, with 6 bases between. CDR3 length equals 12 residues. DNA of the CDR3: TGTGCCAGCCAGGGTAACACCGGGGAGCTGTTTTTT. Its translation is CASQGNTGELFF.

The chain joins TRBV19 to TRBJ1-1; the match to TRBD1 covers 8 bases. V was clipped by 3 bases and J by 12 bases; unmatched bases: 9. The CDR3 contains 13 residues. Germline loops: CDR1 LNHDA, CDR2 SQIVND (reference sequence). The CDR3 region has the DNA TGTGCCAGTAGTATTGGACAGGGCGAACTATCTTTCTTT. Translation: CASSIGQGELSFF.

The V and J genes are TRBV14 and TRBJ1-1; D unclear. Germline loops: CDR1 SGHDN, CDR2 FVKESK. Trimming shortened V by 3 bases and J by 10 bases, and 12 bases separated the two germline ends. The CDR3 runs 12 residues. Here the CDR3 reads CASSQPGRRAFF. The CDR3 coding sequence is TGTGCCAGCAGCCAGCCAGGCCGGAGAGCTTTCTTT.

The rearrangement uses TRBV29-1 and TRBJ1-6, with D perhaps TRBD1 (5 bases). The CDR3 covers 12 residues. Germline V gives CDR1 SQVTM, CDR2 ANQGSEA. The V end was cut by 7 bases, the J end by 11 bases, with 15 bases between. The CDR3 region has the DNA TGCAGCGGGGGGTCTAATCCACCACCCCTCCACTTT. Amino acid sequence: CSGGSNPPPLHF.

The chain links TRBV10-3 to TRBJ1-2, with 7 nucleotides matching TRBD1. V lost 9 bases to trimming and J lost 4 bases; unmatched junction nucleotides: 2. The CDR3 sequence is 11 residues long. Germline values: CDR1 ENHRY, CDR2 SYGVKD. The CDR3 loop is CAIQGGYGYTF. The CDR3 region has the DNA TGTGCCATTCAGGGGGGCTATGGCTACACCTTC.

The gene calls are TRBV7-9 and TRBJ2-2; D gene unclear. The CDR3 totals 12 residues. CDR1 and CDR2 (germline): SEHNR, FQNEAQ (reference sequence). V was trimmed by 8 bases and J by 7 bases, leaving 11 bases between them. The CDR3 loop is CASGPDFGELFF. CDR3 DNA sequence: TGTGCCAGCGGCCCCGATTTCGGGGAGCTGTTTTTT.

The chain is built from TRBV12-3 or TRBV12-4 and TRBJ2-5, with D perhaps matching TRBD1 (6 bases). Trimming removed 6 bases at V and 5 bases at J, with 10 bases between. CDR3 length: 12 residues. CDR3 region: CASSPDRETQYF. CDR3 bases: TGTGCCAGCAGCCCAGACAGGGAGACCCAGTACTTC.

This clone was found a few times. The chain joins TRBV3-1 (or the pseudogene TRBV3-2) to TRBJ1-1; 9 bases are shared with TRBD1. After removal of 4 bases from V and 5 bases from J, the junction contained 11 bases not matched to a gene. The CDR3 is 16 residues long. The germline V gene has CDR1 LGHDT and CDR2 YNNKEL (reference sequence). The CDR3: CASSLFSTGGGTEAFF. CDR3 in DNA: TGTGCCAGCAGCCTGTTCTCGACAGGGGGGGGGACTGAAGCTTTCTTT.

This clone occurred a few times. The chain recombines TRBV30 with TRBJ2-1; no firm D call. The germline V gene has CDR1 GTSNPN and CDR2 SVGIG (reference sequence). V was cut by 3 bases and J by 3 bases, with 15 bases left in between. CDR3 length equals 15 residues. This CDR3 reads CAWRDRFRNYNEQFF. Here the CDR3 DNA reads TGTGCCTGGAGGGATCGATTTCGGAACTACAATGAGCAGTTCTTC.

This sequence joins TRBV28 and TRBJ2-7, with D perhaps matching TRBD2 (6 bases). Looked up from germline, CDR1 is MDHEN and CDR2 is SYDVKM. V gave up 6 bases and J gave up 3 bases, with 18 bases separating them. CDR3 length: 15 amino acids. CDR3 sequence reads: CASSRPGLTFYEQYF. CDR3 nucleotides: TGTGCCAGCAGCCGGCCGGGACTGACATTCTACGAGCAGTACTTC.

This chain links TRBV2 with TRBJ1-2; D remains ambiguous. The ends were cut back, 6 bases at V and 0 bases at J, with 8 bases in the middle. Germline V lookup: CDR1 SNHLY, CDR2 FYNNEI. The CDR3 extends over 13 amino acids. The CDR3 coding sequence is TGTGCCAGCAGGGACGGAGCTAACTATGGCTACACCTTC. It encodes CASRDGANYGYTF.

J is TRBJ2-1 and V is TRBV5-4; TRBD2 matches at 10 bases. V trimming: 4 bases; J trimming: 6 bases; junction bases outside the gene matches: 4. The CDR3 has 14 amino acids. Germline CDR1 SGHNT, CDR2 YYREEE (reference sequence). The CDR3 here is CASSLRTSGNEQFF. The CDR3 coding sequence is TGTGCCAGCAGCCTCCGGACTAGCGGCAATGAGCAGTTCTTC.

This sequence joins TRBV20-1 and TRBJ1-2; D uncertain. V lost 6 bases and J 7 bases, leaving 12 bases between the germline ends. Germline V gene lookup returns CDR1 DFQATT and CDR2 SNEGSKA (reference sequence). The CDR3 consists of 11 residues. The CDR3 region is CSANSGGGYTF. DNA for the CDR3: TGCAGTGCGAATAGTGGAGGTGGCTACACCTTC.